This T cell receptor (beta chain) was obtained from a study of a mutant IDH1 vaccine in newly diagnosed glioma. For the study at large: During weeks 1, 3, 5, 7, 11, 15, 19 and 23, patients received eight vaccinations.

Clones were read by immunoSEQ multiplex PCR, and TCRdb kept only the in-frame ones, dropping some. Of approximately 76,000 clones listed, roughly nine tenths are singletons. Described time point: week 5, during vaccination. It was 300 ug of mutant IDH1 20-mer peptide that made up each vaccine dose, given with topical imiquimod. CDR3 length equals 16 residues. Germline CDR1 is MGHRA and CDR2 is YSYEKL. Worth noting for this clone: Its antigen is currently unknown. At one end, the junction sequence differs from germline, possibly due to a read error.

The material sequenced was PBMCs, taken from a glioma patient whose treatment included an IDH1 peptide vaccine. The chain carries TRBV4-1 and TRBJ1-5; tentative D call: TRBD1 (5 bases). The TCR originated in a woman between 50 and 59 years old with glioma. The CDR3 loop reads CASSQDGGEGNQPQHF. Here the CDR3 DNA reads TGTGCCAGCAGCCAAGACGGGGGGGAGGGCAATCAGCCCCAGCATTTT.